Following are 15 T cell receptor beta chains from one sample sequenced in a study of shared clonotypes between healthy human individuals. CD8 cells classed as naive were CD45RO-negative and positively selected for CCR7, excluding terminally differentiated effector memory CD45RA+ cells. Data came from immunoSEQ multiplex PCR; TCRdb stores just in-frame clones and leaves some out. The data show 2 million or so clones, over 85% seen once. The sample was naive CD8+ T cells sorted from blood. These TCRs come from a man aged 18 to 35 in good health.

CDR3 residues: CASSPSGHSAAFF. The CDR3 DNA is TGTGCCAGCAGCCCTTCGGGACATTCTGCGGCTTTCTTT. This chain joins TRBV7-9 and TRBJ1-1, with D perhaps TRBD1 (6 bases). The CDR3 totals 13 residues. Trimming shortened V by 5 bases and J by 11 bases, and 18 bases separated the two germline ends. Germline lookup yields CDR1 SEHNR and CDR2 FQNEAQ (reference sequence).

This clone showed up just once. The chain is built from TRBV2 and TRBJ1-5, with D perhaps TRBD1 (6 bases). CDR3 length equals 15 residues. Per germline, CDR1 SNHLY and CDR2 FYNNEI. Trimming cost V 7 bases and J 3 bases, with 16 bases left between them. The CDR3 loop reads CASTGMTGPNQPQHF. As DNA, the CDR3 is TGTGCCAGCACGGGAATGACAGGACCCAATCAGCCCCAGCATTTT.

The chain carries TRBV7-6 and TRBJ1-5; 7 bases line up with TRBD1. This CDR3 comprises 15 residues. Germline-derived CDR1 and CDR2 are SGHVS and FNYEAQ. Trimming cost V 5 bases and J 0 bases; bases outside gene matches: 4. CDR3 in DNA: TGTGCCAGCAGCCCCGGGACAGCTAGCAATCAGCCCCAGCATTTT. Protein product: CASSPGTASNQPQHF.

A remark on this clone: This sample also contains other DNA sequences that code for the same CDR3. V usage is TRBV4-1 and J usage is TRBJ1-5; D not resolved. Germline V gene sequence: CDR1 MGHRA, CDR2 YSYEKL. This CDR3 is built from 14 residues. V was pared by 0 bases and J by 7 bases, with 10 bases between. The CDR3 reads CASSQERVDQPQHF. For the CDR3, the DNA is TGCGCCAGCAGCCAAGAACGGGTAGACCAGCCCCAGCATTTT.

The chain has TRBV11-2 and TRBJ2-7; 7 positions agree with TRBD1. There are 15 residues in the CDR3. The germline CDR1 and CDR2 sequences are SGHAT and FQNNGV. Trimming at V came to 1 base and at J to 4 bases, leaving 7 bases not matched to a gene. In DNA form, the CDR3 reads TGTGCCAGCAGCTTAGGGTGGGGACAGCCTTACGAGCAGTACTTC. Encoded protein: CASSLGWGQPYEQYF. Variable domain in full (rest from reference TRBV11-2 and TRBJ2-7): EAGVAQSPRYKIIEKRQSVAFWCNPISGHATLYWYQQILGQGPKLLIQFQNNGVVDDSQLPKDRFSAERLKGVDSTLKIQPAKLEDSAVYLCASSLGWGQPYEQYFGPGTRLTVT.

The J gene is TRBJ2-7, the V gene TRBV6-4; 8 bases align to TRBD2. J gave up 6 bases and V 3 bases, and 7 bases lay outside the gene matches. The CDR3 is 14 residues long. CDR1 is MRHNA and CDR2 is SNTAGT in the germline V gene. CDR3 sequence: CASSEIAGGIEQYF. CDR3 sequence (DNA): TGTGCCAGCAGTGAAATCGCGGGAGGAATCGAGCAGTACTTC.

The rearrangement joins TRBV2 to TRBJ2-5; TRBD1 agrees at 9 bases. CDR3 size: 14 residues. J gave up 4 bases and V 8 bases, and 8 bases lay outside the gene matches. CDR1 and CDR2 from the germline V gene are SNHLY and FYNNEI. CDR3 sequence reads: CASAPGQGRETQYF. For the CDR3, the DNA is TGTGCCAGCGCCCCGGGACAGGGCCGAGAGACCCAGTACTTC.

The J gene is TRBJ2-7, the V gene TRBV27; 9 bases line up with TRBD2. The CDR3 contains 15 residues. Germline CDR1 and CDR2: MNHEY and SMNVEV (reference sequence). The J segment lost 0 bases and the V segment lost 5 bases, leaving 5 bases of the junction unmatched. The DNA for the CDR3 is TGTGCCAGCAGTACCCTAGCGGGAAGCTCCTACGAGCAGTACTTC. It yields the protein CASSTLAGSSYEQYF.

The CDR3 region has the DNA TGTGCCAGCTCACCTAAGACAGAGGACTACGAGCAGTACTTC. It is translated as CASSPKTEDYEQYF. V usage is TRBV18 and J usage is TRBJ2-7; D is possibly TRBD1 (5 bases). The CDR3 covers 14 residues. Trimming removed 3 bases from V and 3 bases from J, with 12 bases in between. Germline V gene lookup returns CDR1 KGHSH and CDR2 LQKENI.

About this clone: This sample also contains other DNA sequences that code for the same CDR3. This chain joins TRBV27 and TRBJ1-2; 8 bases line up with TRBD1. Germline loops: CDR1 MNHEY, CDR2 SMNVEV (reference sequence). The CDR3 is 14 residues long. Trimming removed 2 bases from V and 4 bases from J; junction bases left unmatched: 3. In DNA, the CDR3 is TGTGCCAGCAGTTTAGGACAGGGTACCTATGGCTACACCTTC. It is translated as CASSLGQGTYGYTF.

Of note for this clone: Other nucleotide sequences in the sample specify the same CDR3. CDR3 in amino acids: CASSFGDSSYEQYF. The CDR3 coding sequence is TGTGCCAGCAGTTTTGGGGACAGCTCCTACGAGCAGTACTTC. The chain couples TRBV27 to TRBJ2-7; 7 bases line up with TRBD1. Germline V gene data show CDR1 as MNHEY and CDR2 as SMNVEV (reference sequence). The trim removed 3 bases at V and 0 bases at J, leaving 2 bases unmatched. This CDR3 comprises 14 residues.

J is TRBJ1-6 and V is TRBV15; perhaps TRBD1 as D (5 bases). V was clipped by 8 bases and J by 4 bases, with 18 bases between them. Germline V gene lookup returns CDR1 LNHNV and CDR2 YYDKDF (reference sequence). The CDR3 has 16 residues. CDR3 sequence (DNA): TGTGCCACCGCTGGCGGGACGAACCCTTATAATTCACCCCTCCACTTT. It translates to CATAGGTNPYNSPLHF.

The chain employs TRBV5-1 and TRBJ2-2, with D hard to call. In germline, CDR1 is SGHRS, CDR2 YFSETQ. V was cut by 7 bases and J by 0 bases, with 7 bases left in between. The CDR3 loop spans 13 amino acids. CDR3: CASGEANTGELFF. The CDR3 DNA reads TGCGCCAGCGGAGAAGCGAACACCGGGGAGCTGTTTTTT.

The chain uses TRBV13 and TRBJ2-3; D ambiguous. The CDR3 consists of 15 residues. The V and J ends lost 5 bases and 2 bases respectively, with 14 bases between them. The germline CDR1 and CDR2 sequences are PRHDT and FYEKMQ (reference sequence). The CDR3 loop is CASSGANSYTDTQYF. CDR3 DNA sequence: TGTGCCAGCAGCGGCGCGAACTCCTACACAGATACGCAGTATTTT.

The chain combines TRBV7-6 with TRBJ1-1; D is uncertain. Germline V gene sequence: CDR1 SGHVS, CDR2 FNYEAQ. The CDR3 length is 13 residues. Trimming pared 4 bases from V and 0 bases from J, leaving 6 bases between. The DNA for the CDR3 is TGTGCCAGCAGCTACACAGTGAACACTGAAGCTTTCTTT. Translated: CASSYTVNTEAFF.